These 11 T cell receptor beta chains were all obtained from the same sample, sequenced in a study of T cells in Graves' hyperthyroidism and ophthalmopathy. RNA transcripts served as the template for amplifying TCR beta CDR3 regions. The HTBI primer set drove a first-round RT-PCR of the TCR CDR3. TCRdb recomputed calls from the multiplex PCR reads with MiXCR, one row per CDR3 protein. This sample has a few hundred thousand distinct CDR3 sequences; 15% to 17% occur once, and the top ten carry around 7.5%. The sample taken for sequencing was blood. These receptors were obtained from a woman aged 30 to 39 with Graves' hyperthyroidism.

This clonotype was seen at least ten times. Compared with germline, one end of the junction differs, possibly owing to a read error. The CDR3 protein is CASSLGDITDTQYF. CDR3 DNA: TGTGCCAGCAGCTTAGGCGATATAACAGATACGCAGTATTTT. The V call is TRBV5-1, the J call TRBJ2-3; D uncertain. The CDR3 runs to 14 residues. Germline loops: CDR1 SGHRS, CDR2 YFSETQ.

Of note for this clonotype: This may come from a read error, since a much larger clone is one base off. V and J are TRBV5-1 and TRBJ2-3; 9 bases are a match to TRBD1. Germline assignment: CDR1 SGHRS and CDR2 YFSETQ. CDR3 length equals 20 residues. The V gene end was trimmed by 3 bases and the J gene end by 4 bases; junction bases not matched to a gene: 21. The CDR3 region is CASSWGSYLTGGASADTQYF. The CDR3 DNA follows: TGCGCCAGCAGCTGGGGGTCATACTTGACAGGGGGAGCTAGCGCAGATACGCAGTATTTT.

CDR3 in DNA: TGTGCCAGTAATGAAGTTGTAGGGACGGCCGGGGAGCTGTTTTTT. Protein product: CASNEVVGTAGELFF. The chain uses TRBV19 and TRBJ2-2; tentatively, D is TRBD1 or TRBD2 (5 bases each). V was pared by 7 bases and J by 6 bases, with 18 bases between. The CDR3 runs 15 residues. Germline V CDR1 and CDR2: LNHDA, SQIVND (reference sequence).

As DNA, the CDR3 is TGTGCCAGCAGTGTAGCGGGAGGGCCCTTTGAGACCCAGTACTTC. Its protein is CASSVAGGPFETQYF. V is TRBV7-3 and J is TRBJ2-5; 11 nucleotides match TRBD2. The V segment lost 6 bases and the J segment 5 bases; nucleotides outside the gene matches: 8. CDR1 is SGHTA, CDR2 FQGTGA, per germline. The CDR3 has 15 amino acids.

This clonotype occurred a few times. V gene TRBV2 combines with J gene TRBJ2-7; TRBD2 matches 10 bases. This CDR3 is 15 amino acids long. With 6 bases clipped from V and 5 bases from J, the junction kept 10 bases outside the gene matches. The V gene's germline CDR1 is SNHLY and CDR2 FYNNEI. CDR3 residues: CASRGGHSGRNEQYF. CDR3 DNA sequence: TGTGCCAGCAGAGGAGGGCATAGCGGGAGGAACGAGCAGTACTTC.

This clonotype was detected only a few times. V usage is TRBV3-1 and J usage is TRBJ2-2; 9 bases match TRBD1. V trimming: 0 bases; J trimming: 9 bases; junction bases outside the gene matches: 5. The CDR3 consists of 15 residues. Per the germline V gene, CDR1 is LGHDT and CDR2 is YNNKEL (reference sequence). CDR3 sequence (DNA): TGTGCCAGCAGCCAAGAGGGACAGGGAGGCCGGGAGCTGTTTTTT. Translated, it gives CASSQEGQGGRELFF.

The chain couples TRBV6-1 to TRBJ1-4, with D maybe TRBD1 (6 bases). V lost 6 bases and J 5 bases, leaving 10 bases between the germline ends. The CDR3 runs to 13 residues. CDR1 and CDR2 (germline): MNHNS, SASEGT. The DNA of the CDR3 is TGTGCCAGCAGGGACAGCTACAATGAAAAACTGTTTTTT. Its translation is CASRDSYNEKLFF.

The genes are TRBV20-1 and TRBJ2-7, with 16 bases aligning to TRBD2. Per the germline V gene, CDR1 is DFQATT and CDR2 is SNEGSKA (reference sequence). The CDR3 length is 17 residues. J was trimmed by 7 bases and V by 0 bases; bases with no gene match: 9. The DNA for the CDR3 is TGCAGTGCTAGAGAGAGGGGACCGGGACTAGCGGGAGGGGAGCAGTACTTC. Translated: CSARERGPGLAGGEQYF.

This clonotype was recorded many times. The rearrangement joins TRBV28 to TRBJ2-7, with TRBD2 matching over 13 bases. The V and J ends lost 6 bases and 3 bases, in that order; junction bases with no gene match: 11. The germline gives CDR1 MDHEN, CDR2 SYDVKM. The CDR3 contains 17 residues. Here the CDR3 reads CASRTGTSGNVFYEQYF. CDR3 DNA sequence: TGTGCCAGCAGGACTGGGACTAGCGGGAACGTTTTCTACGAGCAGTACTTC.

The V gene is TRBV9, the J gene TRBJ2-7; 7 nucleotides match TRBD2. Germline trimming cut 0 bases from V and 5 bases from J; bases unmatched to any gene: 5. The CDR3 is 14 amino acids. Germline V gives CDR1 SGDLS, CDR2 YYNGEE. CDR3 bases: TGTGCCAGCAGCGTAGTGGGGGGGTCGGACGAGCAGTACTTC. Residues: CASSVVGGSDEQYF.

The V call is TRBV7-2, the J call TRBJ2-3, with 10 bases aligning to TRBD2. The CDR3 is made up of 16 amino acids. CDR1 is SGHTA and CDR2 is FQGNSA in the germline V gene. The V segment lost 1 base and the J segment 2 bases; nucleotides outside the gene matches: 3. The CDR3 is CASSLVSGRSTDTQYF. The CDR3 nucleotides are TGTGCCAGCAGCTTAGTTAGCGGGAGGTCCACAGATACGCAGTATTTT.